The 18 T cell receptor beta chains in this list originate from one sample, sequenced in a study of T cell changes during pregnancy in multiple sclerosis. The method was immunoSEQ multiplex PCR; TCRdb's version includes in-frame clones alone and lacks a portion of them. The sample includes about 93,000 clones, roughly 90% of them seen just once. Sample: peripheral blood, taken before pregnancy. Receptors originate from a female donor with multiple sclerosis, enrolled in a pregnancy study.

This clone was seen a few times. A junction end diverges from the germline sequence, so it may reflect a read error. V gene TRBV10-1 combines with J gene TRBJ2-7, with 7 bases identical to TRBD1. This CDR3 is 14 amino acids long. Germline CDR1 is WNHNN and CDR2 is SYGVQD (reference sequence). The CDR3 DNA follows: TGCGCCAGCAGTCAACAGGGGCCGCCTGTGGGACGGGGTTTC. Its protein is CASSQQGPPVGRGF.

This rearrangement joins TRBV29-1 to TRBJ1-1, with D uncertain. The CDR3 has 14 residues. V lost 3 bases, J lost 0 bases, and 11 bases lay in between. Germline values: CDR1 SQVTM, CDR2 ANQGSEA. CDR3 coding DNA: TGCAGCGTTGAGGCCAGGTTGATGAACACTGAAGCTTTCTTT. It specifies CSVEARLMNTEAFF.

The genes are TRBV4-3 and TRBJ2-1, with 15 bases lining up with TRBD2. J lost 11 bases, V lost 8 bases, and 1 base had no gene match. Per the germline V gene, CDR1 is LGHNA and CDR2 is YSLEER. The CDR3 runs to 12 residues. CDR3 sequence reads: CASGLAGGKQFF. CDR3 bases: TGCGCCAGCGGACTAGCGGGGGGGAAGCAGTTCTTC.

CDR3 loop: CASSLGGGAGDEQYF. The DNA of the CDR3 is TGTGCCAGCAGTTTGGGCGGGGGGGCCGGGGACGAGCAGTACTTC. The chain has TRBV27 and TRBJ2-7, with 9 bases that match TRBD2. Germline assignment: CDR1 MNHEY and CDR2 SMNVEV (reference sequence). The CDR3 is 15 residues long. V lost 3 bases to trimming and J lost 5 bases; unmatched junction nucleotides: 8.

The genes are TRBV19 and TRBJ1-3; possible D gene TRBD1, 5 bases. The germline gives CDR1 LNHDA, CDR2 SQIVND (reference sequence). CDR3 size: 16 residues. The V and J ends lost 6 bases and 0 bases respectively, with 15 bases between them. CDR3 coding DNA: TGTGCCAGTAGCAGACAGCAACCTAGCTCTGGAAACACCATATATTTT. Amino acid sequence: CASSRQQPSSGNTIYF.

V and J are TRBV6-1 and TRBJ2-2, with 9 bases matching TRBD2. Germline V gene data show CDR1 as MNHNS and CDR2 as SASEGT. The CDR3 consists of 18 residues. V was pared by 4 bases and J by 4 bases, with 13 bases of the junction left unmatched. DNA of the CDR3: TGTGCCAGCAGTGCCCAAATGTTGCGGGGGGGCCCCACCGGGGAGCTGTTTTTT. Protein sequence: CASSAQMLRGGPTGELFF.

The CDR3 protein is CASSSGGGVYEQYF. DNA for the CDR3: TGTGCCAGCAGCTCGGGGGGGGGTGTCTACGAGCAGTACTTC. The rearrangement uses TRBV7-9 and TRBJ2-7, with 8 bases fitting TRBD2. CDR3 length equals 14 residues. V lost 4 bases to trimming and J lost 3 bases; unmatched junction nucleotides: 5. CDR1 is SEHNR and CDR2 is FQNEAQ in the germline V gene (reference sequence).

The CDR3 DNA reads as TGTGCCAGCTCACCGCAGGGGGGAGCGAACACTGAAGCTTTCTTT. Its translation is CASSPQGGANTEAFF. The V call is TRBV18, the J call TRBJ1-1; TRBD1 agrees at 7 bases. The CDR3 covers 15 residues. Losses at the gene ends were 3 bases for V and 1 base for J; bases not matched to a gene: 5. The germline V gene has CDR1 KGHSH and CDR2 LQKENI.

The chain carries TRBV14 and TRBJ2-7; D is perhaps TRBD2 (5 bases). There are 14 residues in the CDR3. Germline V gene data show CDR1 as SGHDN and CDR2 as FVKESK. Trimming pared 0 bases from V and 5 bases from J, leaving 11 bases between. This CDR3 is CASSQDWRVHEQYF. The CDR3 DNA follows: TGTGCCAGCAGCCAAGATTGGCGGGTCCACGAGCAGTACTTC.

V usage is TRBV9 and J usage is TRBJ1-4; the match to TRBD1 covers 7 bases. This CDR3 is 16 amino acids long. Losses at the gene ends were 0 bases for V and 6 bases for J; bases not matched to a gene: 8. CDR1 SGDLS and CDR2 YYNGEE come from the germline V gene. CDR3 sequence (DNA): TGTGCCAGCAGCGTAGGTGACAGGGCAAGGGATGAAAAACTGTTTTTT. Encoded protein: CASSVGDRARDEKLFF.

This clone was counted a single time. This chain uses TRBV19 with TRBJ2-6, with D perhaps TRBD1 (5 bases). This CDR3 contains 14 residues. CDR1 LNHDA and CDR2 SQIVND come from the germline V gene (reference sequence). The germline V and J ends were trimmed by 5 bases and 3 bases, with 8 bases remaining between them. The chain's CDR3 is CASSPGFGANVLTF. The CDR3 nucleotides read TGTGCCAGTAGTCCAGGGTTTGGGGCCAACGTCCTGACTTTC.

The CDR3: CASSDHYTGELFF. The CDR3 coding sequence is TGTGCCAGCAGTGACCACTACACCGGGGAGCTGTTTTTT. J is TRBJ2-2 and V is TRBV2; the D is unclear. The CDR3 loop spans 13 amino acids. V dropped 3 bases and J dropped 3 bases, with 5 bases sitting between them. CDR1 is SNHLY, CDR2 FYNNEI, per germline.

The CDR3 is CASSEMNTEAFF. DNA for the CDR3: TGTGCCAGCAGCGAGATGAACACTGAAGCTTTCTTT. The V gene is TRBV11-2, the J gene TRBJ1-1; D is undetermined. The V gene's germline CDR1 is SGHAT and CDR2 FQNNGV. The V end lost 5 bases, the J end lost 0 bases, and 4 bases lay between the germline ends. The CDR3 extends over 12 amino acids.

The table lists this clone with a count of one. This chain links TRBV4-3 with TRBJ2-3; TRBD2 agrees at 7 bases. This CDR3 spans 16 amino acids. Germline CDR1 reads LGHNA; CDR2 reads YSLEER. After removal of 0 bases from V and 3 bases from J, the junction contained 6 bases not matched to a gene. The CDR3 DNA is TGCGCCAGCAGCCAAGATAGCGCGGGAGATACAGATACGCAGTATTTT. Translating gives CASSQDSAGDTDTQYF.

The chain uses TRBV10-2 and TRBJ2-3, with 9 bases that match TRBD2. The CDR3 sequence is 16 residues long. The germline V gene has CDR1 WSHSY and CDR2 SAAADI. V was pared by 1 base and J by 4 bases, with 6 bases of the junction left unmatched. Here the CDR3 DNA reads TGCGCCAGCAGTGAGTGGGCGGGAGGGCCATCAGATACGCAGTATTTT. As protein: CASSEWAGGPSDTQYF.

This chain joins TRBV6-5 and TRBJ2-3; the D gene is possibly TRBD2 (5 bases). Trimming removed 5 bases from V and 2 bases from J, with 14 bases in between. Germline V gene data show CDR1 as MNHEY and CDR2 as SVGAGI. The CDR3 totals 15 residues. The CDR3 loop is CASSISGTPTDTQYF. CDR3 bases: TGTGCCAGCAGTATCAGCGGTACTCCCACAGATACGCAGTATTTT.

The chain carries TRBV4-1 and TRBJ2-2, with D perhaps matching TRBD1 (7 bases). The CDR3 has 15 amino acids. Germline V gene sequence: CDR1 MGHRA, CDR2 YSYEKL. V gave up 3 bases and J gave up 5 bases, with 13 bases separating them. CDR3 DNA: TGCGCCAGCAGCCATGGAGGGGGCCGAACCGGGGAGCTGTTTTTT. Translated: CASSHGGGRTGELFF.

V usage is TRBV5-1 and J usage is TRBJ2-1; D gene unclear. V was trimmed by 0 bases and J by 6 bases, leaving 4 bases between them. CDR3 length: 12 amino acids. Germline CDR1 reads SGHRS; CDR2 reads YFSETQ. The CDR3 DNA sequence: TGCGCCAGCAGCTTGGCCCTCAATGAGCAGTTCTTC. Amino acid sequence: CASSLALNEQFF.